The 9 T cell receptor beta chains given below trace back to one sample, sequenced in a study of tumor-infiltrating lymphocytes in oesophageal squamous cell carcinoma. TCRdb called the PCR reads again in MiXCR, with one record for every CDR3 protein. The sample has 9,500 to 15,000 distinct CDR3 sequences; around 49% are singletons. The sample taken for sequencing was esophageal tumor tissue. The source of these receptors is a female donor with esophageal squamous cell carcinoma.

This clonotype occurred a few times. CDR3 protein: CASKEGGGLIYGYTF. The CDR3, as DNA: TGTGCCAGCAAAGAAGGGGGCGGCCTTATCTATGGCTACACCTTC. The chain joins TRBV6-1 to TRBJ1-2, with 7 bases that match TRBD1. Germline CDR1 MNHNS, CDR2 SASEGT. Trimming cost V 7 bases and J 4 bases; bases outside gene matches: 12. This CDR3 contains 15 residues.

This clonotype has ten or more counts. The V call is TRBV7-9, the J call TRBJ2-5; D uncertain. CDR3 length: 17 residues. The germline gives CDR1 SEHNR, CDR2 FQNEAQ (reference sequence). Trimming took off 1 base at V and 1 base at J, with 16 bases between the two ends. DNA of the CDR3: TGTGCCAGCAGCTTAGAGGTTGGGCTACGGCCCCAAGAGACCCAGTACTTC. It yields the protein CASSLEVGLRPQETQYF.

By proportion, this clonotype is large. V usage is TRBV6-1 and J usage is TRBJ1-2; 7 positions match TRBD1. The CDR3 has 15 amino acids. V was pared by 4 bases and J by 4 bases, with 9 bases of the junction left unmatched. Germline V gene sequence: CDR1 MNHNS, CDR2 SASEGT. The CDR3 is CASSVTGSGIYGYTF. Here the CDR3 DNA reads TGTGCCAGCAGTGTGACAGGGTCGGGGATCTATGGCTACACCTTC.

A single count supports this clonotype. Because it lacks the conserved phenylalanine or tryptophan at the end, this CDR3 is likely a read error. Because the CDR3's place on the DNA is in doubt, the DNA is left out and the CDR3 is given as listed by TCRdb. The chain recombines TRBV7-2 with TRBJ2-7; the table's TRBD1 call for D was not verified on the DNA. Looked up from germline, CDR1 is SGHTA and CDR2 is FQGNSA. The length of the CDR3 is 15 amino acids, counting both ends. This CDR3 reads CASRVRERGEQYFGS.

This clonotype has a count of ten or more. The V gene is TRBV7-8, the J gene TRBJ2-2; D is uncertain. The CDR3 is made up of 12 amino acids. CDR1 and CDR2 from the germline V gene are SGHVS and FQNEAQ. The ends were cut back, 5 bases at V and 7 bases at J, with 8 bases in the middle. CDR3 nucleotides: TGTGCCAGCAGCCCTACGATCGGGGAGCTGTTTTTT. Protein sequence: CASSPTIGELFF. The whole variable domain, remainder taken from reference TRBV7-8 and TRBJ2-2, is GAGVSQSPRYKVAKRGQDVALRCDPISGHVSLFWYQQALGQGPEFLTYFQNEAQLDKSGLPSDRFFAERPEGSVSTLKIQRTQQEDSAVYLCASSPTIGELFFGEGSRLTVL.

This clonotype ranks as medium-sized. This chain links TRBV7-4 with TRBJ2-7; the match to TRBD1 covers 8 bases. This CDR3 is built from 13 residues. The junction had 6 bases not matched to a gene; V was cut back by 5 bases and J by 6 bases. Per the germline V gene, CDR1 is SGHVT and CDR2 is SQSDAQ. CDR3 protein: CASSGQGTAEQYF. The CDR3 nucleotides are TGTGCCAGCAGCGGACAGGGTACTGCCGAGCAGTACTTC.

This clonotype was found many times. This chain connects TRBV6-6 to TRBJ2-7; no definite D call. V gave up 2 bases and J gave up 3 bases, with 11 bases separating them. CDR1 MNHNY and CDR2 SVGAGI come from the germline V gene (reference sequence). There are 14 residues in the CDR3. CDR3 nucleotides: TGTGCCAGCAGTTACGAGGCAGTTGTCTACGAGCAGTACTTC. It is translated as CASSYEAVVYEQYF.

This clonotype has a handful of counts. The rearrangement uses TRBV7-2 and TRBJ2-7; D uncertain. The CDR3 contains 16 residues. Germline CDR1 is SGHTA and CDR2 is FQGNSA. The germline V and J ends were trimmed by 5 bases and 2 bases, with 19 bases remaining between them. CDR3 amino acids: CASSADPLISPYEQYF. Written as DNA, the CDR3 is TGTGCCAGCAGCGCGGACCCTCTCATATCCCCCTACGAGCAGTACTTC.

The V call is TRBV6-1, the J call TRBJ2-5; weak D call: TRBD1 (6 bases). Gene TRBJ2-7 matches the end of the DNA better, so the J call may be wrong. The CDR3 has 13 residues. The germline gives CDR1 MNHNS, CDR2 SASEGT. The CDR3 protein is CASVPGQAYEQYF. CDR3 nucleotide sequence: TGTGCCAGCGTTCCGGGACAAGCCTACGAGCAGTACTTC.